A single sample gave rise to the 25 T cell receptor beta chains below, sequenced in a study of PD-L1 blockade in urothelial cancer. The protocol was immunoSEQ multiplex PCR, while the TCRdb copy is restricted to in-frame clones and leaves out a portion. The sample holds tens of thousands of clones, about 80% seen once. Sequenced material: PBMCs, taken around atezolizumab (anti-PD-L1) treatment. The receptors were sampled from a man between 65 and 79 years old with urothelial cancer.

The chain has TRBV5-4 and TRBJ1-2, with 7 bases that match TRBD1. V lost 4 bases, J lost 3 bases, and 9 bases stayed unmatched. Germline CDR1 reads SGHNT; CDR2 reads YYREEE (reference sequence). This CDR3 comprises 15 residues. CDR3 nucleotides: TGTGCCAGCAGCCCAGACCTGCAGGGGGACTATGGCTACACCTTC. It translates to CASSPDLQGDYGYTF.

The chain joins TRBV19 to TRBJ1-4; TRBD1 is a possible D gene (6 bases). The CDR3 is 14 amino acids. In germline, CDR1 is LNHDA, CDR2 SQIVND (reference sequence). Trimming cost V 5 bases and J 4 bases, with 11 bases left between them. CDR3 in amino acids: CASSYRERNEKLFF. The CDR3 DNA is TGTGCCAGTAGTTACAGGGAACGTAATGAAAAACTGTTTTTT.

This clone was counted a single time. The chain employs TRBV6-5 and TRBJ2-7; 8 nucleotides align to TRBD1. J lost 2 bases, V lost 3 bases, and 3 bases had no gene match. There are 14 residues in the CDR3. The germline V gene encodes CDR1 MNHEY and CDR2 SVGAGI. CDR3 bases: TGTGCCAGCAGTTATGGACAGGGCCCCTACGAGCAGTACTTC. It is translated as CASSYGQGPYEQYF.

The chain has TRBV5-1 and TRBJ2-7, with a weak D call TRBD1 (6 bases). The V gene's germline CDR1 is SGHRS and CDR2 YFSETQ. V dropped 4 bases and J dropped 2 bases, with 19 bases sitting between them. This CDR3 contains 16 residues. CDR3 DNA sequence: TGCGCCAGCAGCCTATCCGGGACACTGTTGACCTACGAGCAGTACTTC. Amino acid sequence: CASSLSGTLLTYEQYF.

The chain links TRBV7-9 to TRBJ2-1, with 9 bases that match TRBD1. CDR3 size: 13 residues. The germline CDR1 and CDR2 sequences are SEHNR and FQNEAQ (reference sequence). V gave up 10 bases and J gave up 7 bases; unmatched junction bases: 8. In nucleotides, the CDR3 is TGTGCCACCACCGGGACAGGGATTAATGAGCAGTTCTTC. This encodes CATTGTGINEQFF.

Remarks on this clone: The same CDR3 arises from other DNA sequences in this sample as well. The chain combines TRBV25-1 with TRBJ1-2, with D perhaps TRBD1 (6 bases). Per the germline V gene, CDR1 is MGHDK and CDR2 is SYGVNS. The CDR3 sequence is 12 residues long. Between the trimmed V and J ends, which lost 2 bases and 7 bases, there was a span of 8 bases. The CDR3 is CASSEGGSGYTF. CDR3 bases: TGTGCCAGCAGTGAAGGGGGCAGTGGCTACACCTTC.

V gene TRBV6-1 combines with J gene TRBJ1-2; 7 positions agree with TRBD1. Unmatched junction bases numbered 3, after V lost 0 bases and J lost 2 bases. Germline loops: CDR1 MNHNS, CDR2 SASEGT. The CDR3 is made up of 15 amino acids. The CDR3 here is CASSEAGDRNYGYTF. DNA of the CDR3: TGTGCCAGCAGTGAAGCTGGGGACAGAAACTATGGCTACACCTTC.

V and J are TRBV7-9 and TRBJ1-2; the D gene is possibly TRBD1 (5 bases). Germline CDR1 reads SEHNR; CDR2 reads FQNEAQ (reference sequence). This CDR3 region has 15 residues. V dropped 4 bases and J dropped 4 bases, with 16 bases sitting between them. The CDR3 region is CASSSPGTDGYGYTF. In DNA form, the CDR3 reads TGTGCCAGCAGCTCCCCCGGGACTGACGGCTATGGCTACACCTTC. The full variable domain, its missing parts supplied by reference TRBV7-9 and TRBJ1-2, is DTGVSQNPRHKITKRGQNVTFRCDPISEHNRLYWYRQTLGQGPEFLTYFQNEAQLEKSRLLSDRFSAERPKGSFSTLEIQRTEQGDSAMYLCASSSPGTDGYGYTFGSGTRLTVV.

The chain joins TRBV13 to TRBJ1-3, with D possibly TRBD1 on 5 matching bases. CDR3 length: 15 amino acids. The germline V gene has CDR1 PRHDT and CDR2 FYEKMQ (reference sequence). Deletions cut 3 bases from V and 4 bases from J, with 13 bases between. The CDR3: CASSLTVAGGNTIYF. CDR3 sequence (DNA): TGTGCCAGCAGCTTGACAGTCGCTGGGGGAAACACCATATATTTT.

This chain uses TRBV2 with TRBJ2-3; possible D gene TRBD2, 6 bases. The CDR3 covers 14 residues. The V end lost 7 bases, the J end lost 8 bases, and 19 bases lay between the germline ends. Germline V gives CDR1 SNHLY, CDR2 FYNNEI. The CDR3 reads CASNGGTLTSTQYF. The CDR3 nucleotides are TGTGCCAGCAATGGGGGGACCCTCACGAGTACGCAGTATTTT.

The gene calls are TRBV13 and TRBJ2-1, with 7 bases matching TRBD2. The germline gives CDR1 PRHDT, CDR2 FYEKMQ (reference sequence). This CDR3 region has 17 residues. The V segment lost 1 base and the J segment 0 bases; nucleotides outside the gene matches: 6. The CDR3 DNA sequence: TGTGCCAGCAGCTTAGCCTCAGCGGGAAGCTCCTACAATGAGCAGTTCTTC. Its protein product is CASSLASAGSSYNEQFF.

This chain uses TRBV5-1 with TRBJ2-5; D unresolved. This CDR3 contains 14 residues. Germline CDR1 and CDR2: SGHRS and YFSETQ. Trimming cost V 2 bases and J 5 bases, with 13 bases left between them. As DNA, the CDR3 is TGCGCCAGCAGCTTCAGAGCGATCGAGGAGACCCAGTACTTC. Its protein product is CASSFRAIEETQYF.

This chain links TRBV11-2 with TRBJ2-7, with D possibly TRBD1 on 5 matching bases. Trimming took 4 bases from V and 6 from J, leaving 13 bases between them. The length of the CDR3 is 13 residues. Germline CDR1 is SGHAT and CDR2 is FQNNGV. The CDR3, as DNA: TGTGCCAGCAGCTACTCCAGGGTCGGCGAGCAGTACTTC. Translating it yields CASSYSRVGEQYF.

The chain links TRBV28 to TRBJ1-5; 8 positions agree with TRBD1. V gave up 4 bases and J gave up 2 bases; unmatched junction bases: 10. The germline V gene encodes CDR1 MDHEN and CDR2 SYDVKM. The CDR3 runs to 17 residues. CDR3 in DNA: TGTGCCAGCAGTTATGGCGGACAGGGCGCCGGCAATCAGCCCCAGCATTTT. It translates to CASSYGGQGAGNQPQHF.

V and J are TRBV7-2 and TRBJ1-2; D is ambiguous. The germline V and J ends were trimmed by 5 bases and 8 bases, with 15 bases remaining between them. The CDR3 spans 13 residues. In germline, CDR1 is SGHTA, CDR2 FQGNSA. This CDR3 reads CASSQVAGDGYTF. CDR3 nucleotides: TGTGCCAGCAGCCAAGTGGCGGGTGACGGCTACACCTTC.

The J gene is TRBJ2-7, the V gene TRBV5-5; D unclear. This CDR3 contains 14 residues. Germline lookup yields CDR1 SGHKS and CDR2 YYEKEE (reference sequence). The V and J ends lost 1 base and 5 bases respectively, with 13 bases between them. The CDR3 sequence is CASSLTAVENEQYF. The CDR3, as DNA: TGTGCCAGCAGCTTGACGGCGGTAGAGAACGAGCAGTACTTC.

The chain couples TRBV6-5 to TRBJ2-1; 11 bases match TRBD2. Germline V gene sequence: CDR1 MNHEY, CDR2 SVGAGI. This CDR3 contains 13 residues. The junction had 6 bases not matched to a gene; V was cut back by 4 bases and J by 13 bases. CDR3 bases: TGTGCCAGCAGTTTCCGGACTAGCGGGTCACAGTTCTTC. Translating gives CASSFRTSGSQFF.

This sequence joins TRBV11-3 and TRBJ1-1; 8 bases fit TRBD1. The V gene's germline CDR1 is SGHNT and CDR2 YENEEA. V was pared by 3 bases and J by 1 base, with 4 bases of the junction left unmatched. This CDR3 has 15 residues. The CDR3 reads CASSLEGTGNTEAFF. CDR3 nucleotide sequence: TGTGCCAGCAGCTTGGAGGGGACAGGGAACACTGAAGCTTTCTTT.

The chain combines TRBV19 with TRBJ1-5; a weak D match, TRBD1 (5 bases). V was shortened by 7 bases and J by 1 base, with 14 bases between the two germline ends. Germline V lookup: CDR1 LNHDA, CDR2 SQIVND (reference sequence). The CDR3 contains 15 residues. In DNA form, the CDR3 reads TGTGCCAGTAATATTCAGGGAGGGAGCAATCAGCCCCAGCATTTT. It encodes CASNIQGGSNQPQHF.

This CDR3 reads CASSISTQNTEAFF. As DNA, the CDR3 is TGTGCCAGTAGTATAAGTACACAGAACACTGAAGCTTTCTTT. The V and J genes are TRBV19 and TRBJ1-1; no firm D call. The V and J ends lost 2 bases and 1 base respectively, with 8 bases between them. The germline CDR1 and CDR2 sequences are LNHDA and SQIVND (reference sequence). The CDR3 consists of 14 residues.

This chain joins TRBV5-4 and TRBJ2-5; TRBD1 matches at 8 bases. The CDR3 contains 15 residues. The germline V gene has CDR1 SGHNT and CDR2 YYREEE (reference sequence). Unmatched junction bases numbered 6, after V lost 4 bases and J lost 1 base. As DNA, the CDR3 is TGTGCCAGCAGCCAGACAGGGGCATCCCAAGAGACCCAGTACTTC. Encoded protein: CASSQTGASQETQYF.

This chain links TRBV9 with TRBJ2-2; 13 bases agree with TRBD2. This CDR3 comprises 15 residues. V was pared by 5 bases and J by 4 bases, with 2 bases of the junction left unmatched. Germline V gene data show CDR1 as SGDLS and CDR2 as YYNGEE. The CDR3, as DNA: TGTGCCAGCAGTGGGACTAGCGGGATCACCGGGGAGCTGTTTTTT. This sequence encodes CASSGTSGITGELFF. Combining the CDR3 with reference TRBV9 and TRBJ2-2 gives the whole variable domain DSGVTQTPKHLITATGQRVTLRCSPRSGDLSVYWYQQSLDQGLQFLIQYYNGEERAKGNILERFSAQQFPDLHSELNLSSLELGDSALYFCASSGTSGITGELFFGEGSRLTVL.

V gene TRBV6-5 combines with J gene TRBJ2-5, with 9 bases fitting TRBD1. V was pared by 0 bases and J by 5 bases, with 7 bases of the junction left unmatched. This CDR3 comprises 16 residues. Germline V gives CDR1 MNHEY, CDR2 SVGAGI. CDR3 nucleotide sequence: TGTGCCAGCAGTTACTCCCGGGACAGGGTTTGGGAGACCCAGTACTTC. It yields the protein CASSYSRDRVWETQYF.

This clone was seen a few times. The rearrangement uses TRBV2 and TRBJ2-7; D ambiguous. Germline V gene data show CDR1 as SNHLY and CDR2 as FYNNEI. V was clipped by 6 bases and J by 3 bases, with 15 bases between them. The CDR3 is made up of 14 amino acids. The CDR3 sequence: CASSVPWRVYEQYF. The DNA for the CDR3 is TGTGCCAGCAGCGTACCTTGGAGAGTCTACGAGCAGTACTTC.

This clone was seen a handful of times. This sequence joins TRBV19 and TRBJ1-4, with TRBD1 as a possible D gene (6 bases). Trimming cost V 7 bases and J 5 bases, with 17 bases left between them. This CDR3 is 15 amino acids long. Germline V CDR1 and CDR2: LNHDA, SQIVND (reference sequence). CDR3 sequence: CASNSQGGRNEKLFF. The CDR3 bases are TGTGCCAGTAATTCACAGGGTGGGAGAAATGAAAAACTGTTTTTT.